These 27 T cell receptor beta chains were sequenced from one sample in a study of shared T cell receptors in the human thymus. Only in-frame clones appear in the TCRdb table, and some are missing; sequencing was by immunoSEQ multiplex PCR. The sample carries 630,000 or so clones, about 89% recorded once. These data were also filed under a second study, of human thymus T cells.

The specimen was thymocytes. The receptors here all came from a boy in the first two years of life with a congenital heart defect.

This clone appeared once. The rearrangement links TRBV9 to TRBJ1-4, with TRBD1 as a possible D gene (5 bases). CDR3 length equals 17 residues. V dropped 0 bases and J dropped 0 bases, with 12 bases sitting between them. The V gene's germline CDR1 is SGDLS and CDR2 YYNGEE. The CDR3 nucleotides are TGTGCCAGCAGCGTAGGTGACAGACTAGCAACTAATGAAAAACTGTTTTTT. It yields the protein CASSVGDRLATNEKLFF.

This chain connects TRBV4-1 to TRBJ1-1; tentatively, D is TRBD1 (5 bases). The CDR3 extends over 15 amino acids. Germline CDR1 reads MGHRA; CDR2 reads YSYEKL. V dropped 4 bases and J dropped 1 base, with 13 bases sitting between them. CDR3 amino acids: CASSRGAGPNTEAFF. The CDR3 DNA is TGCGCCAGCAGCCGTGGGGCAGGGCCGAACACTGAAGCTTTCTTT.

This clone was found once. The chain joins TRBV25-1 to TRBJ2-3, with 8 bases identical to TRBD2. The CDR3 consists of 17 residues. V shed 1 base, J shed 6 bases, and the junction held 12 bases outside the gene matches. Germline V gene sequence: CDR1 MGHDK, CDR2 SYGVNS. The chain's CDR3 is CASSEFPAGELRDTQYF. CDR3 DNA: TGTGCCAGCAGTGAATTTCCAGCGGGAGAGCTCCGGGATACGCAGTATTTT.

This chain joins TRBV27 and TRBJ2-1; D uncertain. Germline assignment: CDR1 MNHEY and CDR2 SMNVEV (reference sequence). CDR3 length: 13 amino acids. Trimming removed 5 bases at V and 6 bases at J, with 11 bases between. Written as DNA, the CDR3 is TGTGCCAGCAGTGAAGGTAGCTCCAATGAGCAGTTCTTC. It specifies CASSEGSSNEQFF.

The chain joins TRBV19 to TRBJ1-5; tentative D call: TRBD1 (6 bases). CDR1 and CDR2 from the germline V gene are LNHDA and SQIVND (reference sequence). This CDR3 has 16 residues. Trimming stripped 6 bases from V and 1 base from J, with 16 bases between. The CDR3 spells CASSLGAPYSNQPQHF. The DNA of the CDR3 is TGTGCCAGTAGCCTGGGGGCACCCTACAGCAATCAGCCCCAGCATTTT.

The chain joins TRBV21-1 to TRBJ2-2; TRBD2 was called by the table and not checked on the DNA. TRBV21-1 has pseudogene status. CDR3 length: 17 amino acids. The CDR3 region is CASSNHPGTLRTGELFF. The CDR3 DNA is TGTGCCAGCAGCAACCATCCGGGAACCCTGCGGACCGGGGAGCTGTTTTTT.

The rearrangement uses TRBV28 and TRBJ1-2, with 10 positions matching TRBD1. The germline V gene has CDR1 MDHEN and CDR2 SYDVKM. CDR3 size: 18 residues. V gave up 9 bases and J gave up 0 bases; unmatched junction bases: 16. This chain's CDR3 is CASHGSGQGTPSNYGYTF. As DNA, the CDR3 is TGTGCCAGTCATGGTTCGGGACAGGGGACACCTTCTAACTATGGCTACACCTTC.

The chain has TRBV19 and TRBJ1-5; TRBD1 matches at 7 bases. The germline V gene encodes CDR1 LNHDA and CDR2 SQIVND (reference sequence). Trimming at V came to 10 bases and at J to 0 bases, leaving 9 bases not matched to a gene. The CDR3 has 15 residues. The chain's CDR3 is CATNARGYSNQPQHF. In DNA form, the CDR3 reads TGTGCCACTAATGCCAGGGGGTATAGCAATCAGCCCCAGCATTTT.

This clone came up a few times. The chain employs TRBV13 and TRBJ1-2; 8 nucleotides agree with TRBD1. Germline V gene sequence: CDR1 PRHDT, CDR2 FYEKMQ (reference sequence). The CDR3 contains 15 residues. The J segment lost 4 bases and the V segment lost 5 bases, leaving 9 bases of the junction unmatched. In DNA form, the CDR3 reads TGTGCCAGCAGCCCAGGACAGGGTGCGGCCTATGGCTACACCTTC. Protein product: CASSPGQGAAYGYTF.

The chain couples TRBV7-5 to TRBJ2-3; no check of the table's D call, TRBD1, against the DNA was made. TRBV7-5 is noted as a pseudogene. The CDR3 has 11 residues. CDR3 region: CARSLGQKQYF. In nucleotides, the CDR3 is TGTGCCAGAAGCTTAGGGCAGAAGCAGTATTTT.

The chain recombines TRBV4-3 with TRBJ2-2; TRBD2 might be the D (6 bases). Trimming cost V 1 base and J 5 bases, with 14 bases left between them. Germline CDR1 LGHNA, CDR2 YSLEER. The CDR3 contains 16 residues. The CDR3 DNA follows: TGCGCCAGCAGCCAAGGGGGACTTGTGGTAACCGGGGAGCTGTTTTTT. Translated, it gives CASSQGGLVVTGELFF.

The CDR3 DNA is TGTGCCAGCAGTATCCAGGACAGTTATAGCAATCAGCCCCAGCATTTT. This sequence encodes CASSIQDSYSNQPQHF. The chain recombines TRBV28 with TRBJ1-5; a weak D match, TRBD1 (6 bases). CDR1 MDHEN and CDR2 SYDVKM come from the germline V gene. The CDR3 spans 16 residues. V was clipped by 5 bases and J by 0 bases, with 14 bases between them.

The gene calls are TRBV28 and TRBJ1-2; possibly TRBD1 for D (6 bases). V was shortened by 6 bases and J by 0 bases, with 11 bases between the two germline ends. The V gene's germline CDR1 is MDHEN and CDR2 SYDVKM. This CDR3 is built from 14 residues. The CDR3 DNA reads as TGTGCCAGCAGCCCTGGACAGACTAACTATGGCTACACCTTC. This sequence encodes CASSPGQTNYGYTF.

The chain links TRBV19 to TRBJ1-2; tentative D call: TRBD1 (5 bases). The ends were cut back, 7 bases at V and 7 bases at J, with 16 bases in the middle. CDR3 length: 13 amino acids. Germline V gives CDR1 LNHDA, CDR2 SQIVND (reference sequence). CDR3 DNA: TGTGCCAGTACCGCCCGTGGGGCCACTGGCTACACCTTC. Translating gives CASTARGATGYTF.

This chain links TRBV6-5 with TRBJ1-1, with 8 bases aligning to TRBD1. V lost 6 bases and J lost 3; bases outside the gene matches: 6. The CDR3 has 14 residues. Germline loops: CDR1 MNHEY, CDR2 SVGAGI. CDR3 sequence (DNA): TGTGCCAGCAGCTTAATGACAGGGGACACTGAAGCTTTCTTT. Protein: CASSLMTGDTEAFF.

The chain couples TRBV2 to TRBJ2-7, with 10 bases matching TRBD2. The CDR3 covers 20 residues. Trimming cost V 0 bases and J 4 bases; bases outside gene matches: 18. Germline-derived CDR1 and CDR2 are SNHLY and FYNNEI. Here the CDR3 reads CASSEALLWPSGSIVYEQYF. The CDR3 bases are TGTGCCAGCAGTGAAGCGCTTCTTTGGCCTAGCGGGAGTATAGTATACGAGCAGTACTTC. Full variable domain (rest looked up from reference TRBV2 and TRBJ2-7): EPEVTQTPSHQVTQMGQEVILRCVPISNHLYFYWYRQILGQKVEFLVSFYNNEISEKSEIFDDQFSVERPDGSNFTLKIRSTKLEDSAMYFCASSEALLWPSGSIVYEQYFGPGTRLTVT.

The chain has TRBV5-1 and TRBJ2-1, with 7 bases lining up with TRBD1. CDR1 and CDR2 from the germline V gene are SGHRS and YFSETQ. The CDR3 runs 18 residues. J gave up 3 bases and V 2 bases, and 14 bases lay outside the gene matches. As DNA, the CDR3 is TGCGCCAGCAGCTTTCCGGGACAGACCAAGGGGTTCTACAATGAGCAGTTCTTC. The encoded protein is CASSFPGQTKGFYNEQFF.

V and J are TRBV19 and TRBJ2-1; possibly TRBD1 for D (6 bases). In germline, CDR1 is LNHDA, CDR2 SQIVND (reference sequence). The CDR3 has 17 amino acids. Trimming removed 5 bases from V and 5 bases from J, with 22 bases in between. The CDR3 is CASSESHAGTYDNEQFF. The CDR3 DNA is TGTGCCAGTAGTGAGTCTCACGCCGGGACATATGACAATGAGCAGTTCTTC.

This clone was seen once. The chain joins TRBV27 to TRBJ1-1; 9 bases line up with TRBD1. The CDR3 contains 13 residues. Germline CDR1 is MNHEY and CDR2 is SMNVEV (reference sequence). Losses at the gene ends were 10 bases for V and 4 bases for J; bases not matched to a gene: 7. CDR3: CATIGTGSTEAFF. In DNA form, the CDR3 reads TGTGCCACCATCGGGACAGGGTCCACTGAAGCTTTCTTT.

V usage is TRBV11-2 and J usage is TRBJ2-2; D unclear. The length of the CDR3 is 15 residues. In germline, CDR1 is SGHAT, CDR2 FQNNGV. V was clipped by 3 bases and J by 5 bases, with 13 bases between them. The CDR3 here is CASSFFSGETGELFF. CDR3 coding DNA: TGTGCCAGCAGCTTCTTTTCGGGTGAAACCGGGGAGCTGTTTTTT.

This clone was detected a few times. CDR3 sequence (DNA): TGTGCCAGTAGTATACTCTTTGATCAGCCCCAGCATTTT. Amino acids: CASSILFDQPQHF. The chain uses TRBV19 and TRBJ1-5; D is ambiguous. V gave up 2 bases and J gave up 5 bases, with 7 bases separating them. The CDR3 is made up of 13 amino acids. Germline-derived CDR1 and CDR2 are LNHDA and SQIVND (reference sequence).

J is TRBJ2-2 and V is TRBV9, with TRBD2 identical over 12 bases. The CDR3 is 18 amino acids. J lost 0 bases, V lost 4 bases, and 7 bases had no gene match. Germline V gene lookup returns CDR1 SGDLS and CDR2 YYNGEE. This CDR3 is CASSRRTSGIANTGELFF. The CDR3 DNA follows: TGTGCCAGCAGCCGACGGACTAGCGGGATCGCGAACACCGGGGAGCTGTTTTTT.

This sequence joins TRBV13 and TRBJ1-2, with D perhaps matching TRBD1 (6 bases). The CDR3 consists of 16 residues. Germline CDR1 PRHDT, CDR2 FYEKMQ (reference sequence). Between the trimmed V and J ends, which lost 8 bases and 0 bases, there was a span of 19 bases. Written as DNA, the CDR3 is TGTGCCAGCCAACTCCGGGAGGGACAACCTAACTATGGCTACACCTTC. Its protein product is CASQLREGQPNYGYTF.

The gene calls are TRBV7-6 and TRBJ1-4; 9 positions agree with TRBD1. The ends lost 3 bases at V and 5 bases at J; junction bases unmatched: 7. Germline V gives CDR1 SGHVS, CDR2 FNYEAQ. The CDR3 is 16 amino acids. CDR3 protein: CASSFNRTGENEKLFF. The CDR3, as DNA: TGTGCCAGCAGCTTCAACCGGACAGGGGAGAATGAAAAACTGTTTTTT. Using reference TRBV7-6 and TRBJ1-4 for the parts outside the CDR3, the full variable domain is GAGVSQSPRYKVTKRGQDVALRCDPISGHVSLYWYRQALGQGPEFLTYFNYEAQQDKSGLPNDRFSAERPEGSISTLTIQRTEQRDSAMYRCASSFNRTGENEKLFFGSGTQLSVL.

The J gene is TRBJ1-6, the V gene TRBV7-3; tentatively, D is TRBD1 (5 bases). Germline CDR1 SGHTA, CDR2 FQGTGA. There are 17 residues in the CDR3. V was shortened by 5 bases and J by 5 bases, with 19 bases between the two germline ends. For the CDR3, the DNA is TGTGCCAGCAGCCCCTTTTTGACGGGACTCCATAATTCACCCCTCCACTTT. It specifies CASSPFLTGLHNSPLHF.

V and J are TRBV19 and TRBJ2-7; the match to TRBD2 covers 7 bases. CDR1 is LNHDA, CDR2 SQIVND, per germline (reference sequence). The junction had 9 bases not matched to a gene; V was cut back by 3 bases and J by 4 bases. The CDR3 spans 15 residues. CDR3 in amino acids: CASSISRGEVYEQYF. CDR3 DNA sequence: TGTGCCAGTAGTATTAGTCGGGGGGAAGTGTACGAGCAGTACTTC.

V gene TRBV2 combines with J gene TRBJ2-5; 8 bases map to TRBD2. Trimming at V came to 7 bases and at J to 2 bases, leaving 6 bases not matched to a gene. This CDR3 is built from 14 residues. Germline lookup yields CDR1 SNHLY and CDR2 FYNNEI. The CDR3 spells CASIGGGKQETQYF. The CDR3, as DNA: TGTGCCAGCATTGGCGGGGGGAAACAAGAGACCCAGTACTTC.